This entry is about one T cell receptor (beta chain). Measured with immunoSEQ multiplex PCR; TCRdb has only the in-frame clones, and not every one. The sample lists about 140,000 clones, 70% to 90% occurring once. Sample time point: baseline pretreatment blood. Sample treatment: 15 Gy SBRT to primary tumor, nephrectomy 4 weeks later. This entry belongs to a study of radiation and T cells in renal cell carcinoma. The clonotype originates from a woman in her fifties or sixties with renal cell carcinoma. Sequencing was performed on blood, taken from a patient whose treatment included radiotherapy and nephrectomy.

CDR3 loop: CATSRVRGGTDTQYF. In nucleotides, the CDR3 is TGTGCCACCAGCAGAGTGAGGGGGGGAACAGATACGCAGTATTTT. J is TRBJ2-3 and V is TRBV15, with D perhaps matching TRBD2 (7 bases). V was clipped by 1 base and J by 3 bases, with 11 bases between them. The CDR3 consists of 15 residues. Germline assignment: CDR1 LNHNV and CDR2 YYDKDF (reference sequence).